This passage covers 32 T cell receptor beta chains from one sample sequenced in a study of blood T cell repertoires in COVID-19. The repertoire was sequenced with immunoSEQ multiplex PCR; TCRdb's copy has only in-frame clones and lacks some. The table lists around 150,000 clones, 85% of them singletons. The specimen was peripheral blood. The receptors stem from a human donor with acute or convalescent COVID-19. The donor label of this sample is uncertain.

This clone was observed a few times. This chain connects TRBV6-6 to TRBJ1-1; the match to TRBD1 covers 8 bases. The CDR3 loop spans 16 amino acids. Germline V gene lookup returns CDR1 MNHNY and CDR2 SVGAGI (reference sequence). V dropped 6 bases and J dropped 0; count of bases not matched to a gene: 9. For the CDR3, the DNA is TGTGCCAGCAGCAGCTCTAGGGGACAGGTGAACACTGAAGCTTTCTTT. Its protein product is CASSSSRGQVNTEAFF.

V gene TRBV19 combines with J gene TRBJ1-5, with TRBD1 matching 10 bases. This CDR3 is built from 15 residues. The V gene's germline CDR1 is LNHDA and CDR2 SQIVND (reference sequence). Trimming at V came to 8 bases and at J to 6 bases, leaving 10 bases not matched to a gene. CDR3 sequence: CASGTVTGGVQPQHF. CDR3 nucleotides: TGTGCCAGTGGAACGGTGACAGGGGGCGTTCAGCCCCAGCATTTT.

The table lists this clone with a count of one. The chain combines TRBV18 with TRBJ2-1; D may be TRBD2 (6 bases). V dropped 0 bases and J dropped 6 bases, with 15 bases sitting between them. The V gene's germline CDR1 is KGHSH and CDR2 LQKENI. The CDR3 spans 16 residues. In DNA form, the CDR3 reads TGTGCCAGCTCACCACCGGGGACTCCTGGAGGCAATGAGCAGTTCTTC. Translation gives CASSPPGTPGGNEQFF.

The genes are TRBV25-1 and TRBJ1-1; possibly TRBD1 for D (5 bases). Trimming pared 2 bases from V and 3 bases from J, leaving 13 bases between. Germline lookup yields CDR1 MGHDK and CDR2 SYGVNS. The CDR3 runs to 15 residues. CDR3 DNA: TGTGCCAGCAGTGAACCTAGGCAGGGCGACACTGAAGCTTTCTTT. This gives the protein CASSEPRQGDTEAFF.

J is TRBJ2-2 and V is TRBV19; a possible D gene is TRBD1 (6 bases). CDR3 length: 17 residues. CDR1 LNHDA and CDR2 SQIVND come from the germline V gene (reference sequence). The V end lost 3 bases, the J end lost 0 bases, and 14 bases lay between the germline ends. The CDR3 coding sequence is TGTGCCAGTAGTATTTTGGGGGCGCGGTCGAACACCGGGGAGCTGTTTTTT. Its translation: CASSILGARSNTGELFF.

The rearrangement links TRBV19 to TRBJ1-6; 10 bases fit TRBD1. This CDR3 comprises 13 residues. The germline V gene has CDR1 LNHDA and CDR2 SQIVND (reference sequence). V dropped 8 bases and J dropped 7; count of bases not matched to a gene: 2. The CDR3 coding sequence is TGTGCCAGTGGGGGACAGGGGAATTCACCCCTCCACTTT. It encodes CASGGQGNSPLHF.

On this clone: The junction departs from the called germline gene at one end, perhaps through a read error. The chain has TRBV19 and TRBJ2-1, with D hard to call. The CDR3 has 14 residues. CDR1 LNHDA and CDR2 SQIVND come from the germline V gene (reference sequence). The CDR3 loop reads CTSSIQRIVYEQFF. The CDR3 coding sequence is TGTACCAGTAGTATCCAGAGGATAGTCTATGAGCAGTTCTTC.

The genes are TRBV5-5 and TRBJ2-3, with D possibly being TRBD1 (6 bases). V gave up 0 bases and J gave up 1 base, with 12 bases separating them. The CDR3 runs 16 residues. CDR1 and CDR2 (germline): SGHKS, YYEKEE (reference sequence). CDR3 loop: CASSLEQGYGTDTQYF. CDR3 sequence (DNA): TGTGCCAGCAGCTTGGAACAGGGCTACGGCACAGATACGCAGTATTTT. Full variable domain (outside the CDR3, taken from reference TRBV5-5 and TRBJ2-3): DAGVTQSPTHLIKTRGQQVTLRCSPISGHKSVSWYQQVLGQGPQFIFQYYEKEERGRGNFPDRFSARQFPNYSSELNVNALLLGDSALYLCASSLEQGYGTDTQYFGPGTRLTVL.

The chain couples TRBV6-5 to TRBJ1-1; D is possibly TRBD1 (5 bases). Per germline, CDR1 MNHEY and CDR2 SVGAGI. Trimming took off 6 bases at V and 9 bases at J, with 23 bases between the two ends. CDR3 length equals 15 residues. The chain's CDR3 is CASSPPATRQLKAFF. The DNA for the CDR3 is TGTGCCAGCAGCCCCCCCGCCACGAGACAGCTGAAAGCTTTCTTT.

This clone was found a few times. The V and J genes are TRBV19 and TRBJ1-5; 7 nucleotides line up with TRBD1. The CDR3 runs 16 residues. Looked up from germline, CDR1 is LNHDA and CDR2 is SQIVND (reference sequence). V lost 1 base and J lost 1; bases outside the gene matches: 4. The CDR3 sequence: CASSIVTGVSNQPQHF. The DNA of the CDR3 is TGTGCCAGTAGTATAGTAACAGGGGTAAGCAATCAGCCCCAGCATTTT.

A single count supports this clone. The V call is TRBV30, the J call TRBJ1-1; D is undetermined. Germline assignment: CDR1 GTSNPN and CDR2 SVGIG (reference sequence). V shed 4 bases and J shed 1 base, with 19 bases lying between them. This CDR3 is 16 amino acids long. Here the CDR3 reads CAWTPSRGVKNTEAFF. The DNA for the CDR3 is TGTGCCTGGACCCCATCGCGCGGGGTCAAGAACACTGAAGCTTTCTTT.

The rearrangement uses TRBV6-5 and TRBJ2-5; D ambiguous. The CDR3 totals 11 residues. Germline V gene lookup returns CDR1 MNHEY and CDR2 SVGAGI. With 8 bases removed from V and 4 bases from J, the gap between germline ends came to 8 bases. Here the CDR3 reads CASQSVETQYF. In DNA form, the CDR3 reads TGTGCCAGCCAATCAGTAGAGACCCAGTACTTC.

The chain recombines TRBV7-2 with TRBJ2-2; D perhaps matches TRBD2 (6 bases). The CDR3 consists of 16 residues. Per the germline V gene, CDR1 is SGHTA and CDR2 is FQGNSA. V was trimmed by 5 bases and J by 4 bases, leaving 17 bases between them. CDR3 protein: CASSIRYGGGTGELFF. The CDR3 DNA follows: TGTGCCAGCAGCATAAGATACGGGGGAGGCACCGGGGAGCTGTTTTTT.

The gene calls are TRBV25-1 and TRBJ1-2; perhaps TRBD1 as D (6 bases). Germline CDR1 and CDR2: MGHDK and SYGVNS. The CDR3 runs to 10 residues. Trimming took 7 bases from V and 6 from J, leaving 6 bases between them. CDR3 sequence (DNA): TGTGCCAGCAAGGGGGATGGCTACACCTTC. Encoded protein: CASKGDGYTF.

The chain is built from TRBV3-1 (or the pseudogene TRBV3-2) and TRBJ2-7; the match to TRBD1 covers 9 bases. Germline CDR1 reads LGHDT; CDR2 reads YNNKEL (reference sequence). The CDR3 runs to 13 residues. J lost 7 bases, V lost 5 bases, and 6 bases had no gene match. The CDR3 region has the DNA TGTGCCAGCAGCTTGACAGGGGGGCGGGAGCAGTACTTC. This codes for CASSLTGGREQYF.

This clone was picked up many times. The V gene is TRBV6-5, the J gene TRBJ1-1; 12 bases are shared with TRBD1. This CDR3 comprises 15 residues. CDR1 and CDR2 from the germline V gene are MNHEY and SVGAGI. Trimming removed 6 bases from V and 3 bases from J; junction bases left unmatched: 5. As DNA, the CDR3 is TGTGCCAGCAGGGGACAGGGGGCTGGGGACACTGAAGCTTTCTTT. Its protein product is CASRGQGAGDTEAFF.

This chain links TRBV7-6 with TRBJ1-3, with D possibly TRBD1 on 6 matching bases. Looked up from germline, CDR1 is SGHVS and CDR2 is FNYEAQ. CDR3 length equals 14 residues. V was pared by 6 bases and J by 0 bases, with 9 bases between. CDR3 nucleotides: TGTGCCAGCAGTCCACAGGGCTCTGGAAACACCATATATTTT. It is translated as CASSPQGSGNTIYF. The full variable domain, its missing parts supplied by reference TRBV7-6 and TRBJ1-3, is GAGVSQSPRYKVTKRGQDVALRCDPISGHVSLYWYRQALGQGPEFLTYFNYEAQQDKSGLPNDRFSAERPEGSISTLTIQRTEQRDSAMYRCASSPQGSGNTIYFGEGSWLTVV.

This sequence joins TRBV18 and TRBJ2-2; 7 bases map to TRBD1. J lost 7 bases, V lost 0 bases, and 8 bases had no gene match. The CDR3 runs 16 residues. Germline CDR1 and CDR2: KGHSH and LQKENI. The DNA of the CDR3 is TGTGCCAGCTCACCACCGGGACAGAGTAGGAACGGGGAGCTGTTTTTT. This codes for CASSPPGQSRNGELFF.

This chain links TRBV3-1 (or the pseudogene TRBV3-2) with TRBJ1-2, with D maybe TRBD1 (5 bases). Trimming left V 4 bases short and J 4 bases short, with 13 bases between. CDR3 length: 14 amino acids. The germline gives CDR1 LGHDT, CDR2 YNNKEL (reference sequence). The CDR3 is CASSRGDGGYGYTF. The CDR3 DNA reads TGTGCCAGCAGCCGAGGCGACGGGGGCTATGGCTACACCTTC.

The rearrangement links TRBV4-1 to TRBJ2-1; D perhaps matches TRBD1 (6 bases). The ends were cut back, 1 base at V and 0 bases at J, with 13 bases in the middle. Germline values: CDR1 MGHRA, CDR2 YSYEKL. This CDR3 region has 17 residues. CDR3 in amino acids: CASSQAPGQSSYNEQFF. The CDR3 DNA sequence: TGCGCCAGCAGCCAAGCGCCCGGACAGAGCTCCTACAATGAGCAGTTCTTC.

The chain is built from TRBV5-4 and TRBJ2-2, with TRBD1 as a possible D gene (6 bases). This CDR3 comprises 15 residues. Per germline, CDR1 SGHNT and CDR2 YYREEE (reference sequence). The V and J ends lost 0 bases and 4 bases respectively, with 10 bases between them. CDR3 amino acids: CASSLDQGTTGELFF. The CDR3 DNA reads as TGTGCCAGCAGCTTGGATCAGGGGACCACCGGGGAGCTGTTTTTT.

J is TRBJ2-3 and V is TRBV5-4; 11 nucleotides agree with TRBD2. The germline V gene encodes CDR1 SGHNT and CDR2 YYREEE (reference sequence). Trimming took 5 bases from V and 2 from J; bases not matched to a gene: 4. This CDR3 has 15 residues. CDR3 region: CASRQTSGVTDTQYF. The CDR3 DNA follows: TGTGCCAGCAGACAGACTAGCGGGGTCACAGATACGCAGTATTTT.

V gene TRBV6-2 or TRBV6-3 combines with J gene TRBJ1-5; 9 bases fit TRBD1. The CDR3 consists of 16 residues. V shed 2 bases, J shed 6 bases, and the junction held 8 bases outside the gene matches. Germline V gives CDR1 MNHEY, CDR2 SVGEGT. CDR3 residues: CASSYPGDRVGQPQHF. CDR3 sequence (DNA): TGTGCCAGCAGTTACCCGGGGGACAGGGTTGGTCAGCCCCAGCATTTT.

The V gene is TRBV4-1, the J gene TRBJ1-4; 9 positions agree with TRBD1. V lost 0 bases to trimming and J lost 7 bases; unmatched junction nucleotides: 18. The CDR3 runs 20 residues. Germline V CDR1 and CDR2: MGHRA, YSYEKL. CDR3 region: CASSQDLGDRVDRYSEKLFF. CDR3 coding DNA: TGCGCCAGCAGCCAAGATCTAGGGGACAGGGTGGACCGGTACAGTGAAAAACTGTTTTTT.

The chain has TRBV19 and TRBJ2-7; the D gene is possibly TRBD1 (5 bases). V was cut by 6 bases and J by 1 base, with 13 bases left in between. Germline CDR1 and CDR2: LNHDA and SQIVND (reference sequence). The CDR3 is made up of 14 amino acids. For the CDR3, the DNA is TGTGCCAGTAGACTCCGACAGTCATCCTACGAGCAGTACTTC. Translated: CASRLRQSSYEQYF.

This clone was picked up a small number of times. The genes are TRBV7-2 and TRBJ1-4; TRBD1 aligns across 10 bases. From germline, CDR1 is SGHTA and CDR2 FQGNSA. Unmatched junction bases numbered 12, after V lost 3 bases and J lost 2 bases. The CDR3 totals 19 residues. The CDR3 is CASSLSLGGQGTTNEKLFF. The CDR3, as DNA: TGTGCCAGCAGCTTGAGCCTGGGGGGACAGGGGACTACTAATGAAAAACTGTTTTTT.

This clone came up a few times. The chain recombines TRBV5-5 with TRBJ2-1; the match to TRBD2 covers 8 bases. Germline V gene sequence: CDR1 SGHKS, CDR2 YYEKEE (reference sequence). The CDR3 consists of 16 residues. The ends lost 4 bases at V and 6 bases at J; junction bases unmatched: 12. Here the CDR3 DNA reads TGTGCCAGCAGCCCTGACTTAGCGGGGCTTCGCAATGAGCAGTTCTTC. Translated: CASSPDLAGLRNEQFF.

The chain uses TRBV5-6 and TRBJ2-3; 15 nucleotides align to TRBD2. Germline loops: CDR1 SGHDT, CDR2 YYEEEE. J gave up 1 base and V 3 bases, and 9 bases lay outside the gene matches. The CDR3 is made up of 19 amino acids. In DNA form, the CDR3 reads TGTGCCAGCAGCTCCGGGACTAGCGGGGGGTTCTCTCGCACAGATACGCAGTATTTT. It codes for CASSSGTSGGFSRTDTQYF.

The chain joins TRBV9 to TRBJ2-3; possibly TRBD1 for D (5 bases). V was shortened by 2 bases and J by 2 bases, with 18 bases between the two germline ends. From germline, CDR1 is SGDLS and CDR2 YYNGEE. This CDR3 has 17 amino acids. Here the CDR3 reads CASSVAFVTASTDTQYF. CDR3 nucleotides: TGTGCCAGCAGCGTCGCCTTTGTGACAGCCTCCACAGATACGCAGTATTTT.

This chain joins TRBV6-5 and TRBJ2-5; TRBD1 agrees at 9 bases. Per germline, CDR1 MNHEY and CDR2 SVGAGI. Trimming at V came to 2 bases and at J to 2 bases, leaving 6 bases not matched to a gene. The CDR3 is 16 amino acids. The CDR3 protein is CASSYGGTGRQETQYF. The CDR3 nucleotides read TGTGCCAGCAGTTACGGAGGGACAGGGCGACAAGAGACCCAGTACTTC.

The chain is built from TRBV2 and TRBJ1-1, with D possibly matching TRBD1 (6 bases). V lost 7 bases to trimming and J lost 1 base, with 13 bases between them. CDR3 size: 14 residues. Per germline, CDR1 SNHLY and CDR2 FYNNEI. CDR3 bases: TGTGCCAGCACCCCAGGGGCTAAGAACACTGAAGCTTTCTTT. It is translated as CASTPGAKNTEAFF.

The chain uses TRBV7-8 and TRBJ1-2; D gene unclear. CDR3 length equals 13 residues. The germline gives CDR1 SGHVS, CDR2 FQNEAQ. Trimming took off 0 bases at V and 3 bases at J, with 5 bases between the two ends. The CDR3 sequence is CASSLAPDYGYTF. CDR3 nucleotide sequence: TGTGCCAGCAGCTTAGCTCCGGACTATGGCTACACCTTC.